This T cell receptor (beta chain) appears in the sequencing data of a study of cytomegalovirus exposure and HLA in healthy donors. Study-level results: After further analysis at a later stage, roughly 16,000 TCR beta sequences were associated with HLA alleles at 0.05 false discovery rate. In an earlier analysis, most TCR beta V segments were productive about 90% or about 30% of the time. The records held CMV serostatus as the only immune exposure information.

The PCR made use of 60 Vbeta and 13 Jbeta primers. Only in-frame clones appear in the TCRdb table, and some are missing; sequencing was by immunoSEQ multiplex PCR. The repertoire has over 100,000 clones, about 70% of them found once; the top ten carry approximately 2%. Trimming shortened V by 6 bases and J by 6 bases, and 20 bases separated the two germline ends. Germline CDR1 MNHEY, CDR2 SVGAGI. This CDR3 has 15 amino acids. As for this clone: Its antigen is as yet unknown.

Healthy bone marrow donors made up the cohort. The TCR sequence derives from a human donor in good health. The material sequenced was PBMCs. This chain uses TRBV6-5 with TRBJ1-2, with D perhaps matching TRBD1 (6 bases). The CDR3 DNA reads TGTGCCAGCAGAGCGAACAGGGATTTGGTGAATGGCTACACCTTC. Its protein product is CASRANRDLVNGYTF.